Listed here is a single T cell receptor beta chain. No antigen is known for it. Per-base quality was not reported, and no clone a single base away is much larger than it. The entry originates in a study of blood T cell repertoires in COVID-19 (dated by TCRdb to the early 2020s). About the study as a whole: Collaborator samples came from the United States, Italy and Spain and covered acute and convalescent phases of COVID-19. A de-identified subject ID, COVID-19 status, age in years and sex were almost always included in the sample metadata. The dataset comprised deeply sampled blood TCRbeta repertoires from subjects exposed to, actively infected with, or recovered from COVID-19. Samples came from the ongoing ImmuneRACE study (first 160 participants) plus 1,254 subjects from 6 global collaborators. The repertoires were released in a freely available public database intended as a resource for research on the immune response to SARS-CoV-2. HLA class I and class II types, where available, came from metadata supplied by the sample provider rather than from assay-based typing. The material from the prospective study consisted of cDNA or gDNA derived from T cells, B-cell-depleted T cells, or PBMCs.

Study-level results and caveats: The amount of clinical and demographic metadata varied by source and participant and was provided uncurated.

One collaborating source in Seattle enrolled patients during active infection and followed them longitudinally through the course of disease. Collaborating institutions collected whole blood in K2EDTA tubes following their own protocols. For TCRbeta analysis, collaborators shipped samples as frozen whole blood, isolated PBMCs, or DNA extracted from either of those sample types. Trimming takes 5 bases off V and 3 bases off J; junction bases not matched to a gene: 5. From a lookup of the germline V gene (reference sequence), CDR1 and CDR2 are LNHDA and SQIVND. The CDR3 contains 17 residues, cysteine and phenylalanine counted. Solely the CDR3 DNA is kept, with 51 bases framed from the first base. TCRbeta CDR3 regions were amplified from genomic DNA using the immunoSEQ Assay, a bias-controlled multiplex PCR. In the paper's pipeline: Nucleated cell counts per sample were estimated from amplification of reference gene primers within the assay. To quantify the absolute abundance of each unique TCRbeta CDR3 rearrangement, sequence reads were collapsed and filtered. For each sample, productive Simpson clonality was calculated as the square root of Simpson's diversity index across productive rearrangements. TCRdb's version of the immuneACCESS table is confined to in-frame rearrangements and falls short of the full clone set. An unresolved V gene accounts for under half of the shortfall where checked; the remainder is of unknown origin. V and J calls and clone size are as listed in that table; D and trimming were resolved from the DNA. This sample has approximately 140,000 clones in its table, and 80% to 90% of those were observed once. Of the sample, 8% falls within the top ten clones.

The clonotype was recovered from a woman aged 55-69 years with COVID-19, enrolled during active disease. Source material: peripheral blood. The chain is assembled from TRBV19 and TRBJ2-3; the central 16 bases match TRBD2. CDR3 loop: CASSWGLAGGYTDTQYF. The DNA sequence is as follows: TGTGCCAGTAGTTGGGGACTAGCGGGGGGGTATACAGATACGCAGTATTTT.